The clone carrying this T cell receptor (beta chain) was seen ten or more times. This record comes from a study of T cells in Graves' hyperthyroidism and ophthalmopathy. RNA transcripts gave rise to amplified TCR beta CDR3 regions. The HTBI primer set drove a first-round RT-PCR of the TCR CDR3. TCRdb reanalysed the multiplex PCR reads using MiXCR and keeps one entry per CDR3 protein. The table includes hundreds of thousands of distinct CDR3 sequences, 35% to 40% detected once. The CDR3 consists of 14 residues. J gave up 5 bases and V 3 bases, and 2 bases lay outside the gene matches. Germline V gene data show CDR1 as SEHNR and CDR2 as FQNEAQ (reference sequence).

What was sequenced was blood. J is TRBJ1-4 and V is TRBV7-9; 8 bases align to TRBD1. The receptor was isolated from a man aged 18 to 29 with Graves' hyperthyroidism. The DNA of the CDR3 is TGTGCCAGCAGCTTCCAGGGGGCAAATGAAAAACTGTTTTTT. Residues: CASSFQGANEKLFF.